These T cell receptor beta chains were read from a single sample in a study of blood T cell repertoires in COVID-19. Clones were read by immunoSEQ multiplex PCR, and TCRdb kept only the in-frame ones, dropping some. This repertoire shows approximately 300,000 clones, 86% found once; its top ten account for around 2.4%. Sequenced sample: PBMCs or T cells enriched from blood (not recorded which). Receptor source: a woman aged 18-29 years who had recovered from COVID-19. The CDR3 runs from the conserved cysteine through the conserved F or W. Fields, in order: J gene, clone size, D gene, V gene, CDR3 DNA, CDR3 protein. D genes are given only for firm matches. Clone sizes are given selectively: once, few, many, or a class where the clone is expanded.

TRBJ2-1 . TRBD2 TRBV19 TGTGCCAGTAGTGCTTCTAGCGGGAGTCTTGAGCAGTTCTTC CASSASSGSLEQFF
TRBJ1-2 . . TRBV28 TGTGCCAGCAGTTACGGACAGACTTTGACCTTC CASSYGQTLTF
TRBJ1-2 . . TRBV10-3 TGTGCCATCAGTGAGATCCCAGAAAAGGGCTACACCTTC CAISEIPEKGYTF
TRBJ2-7 . TRBD1 TRBV11-2 TGTGCCAGCAGCTTAGATGTCGGGACAGACTACGAGCAGTACTTC CASSLDVGTDYEQYF
TRBJ2-1 . TRBD2 TRBV19 TGTGCCAGTAGTATTTTGGCTAGCGGGCGAACCTATGAGCAGTTCTTC CASSILASGRTYEQFF
TRBJ1-1 once . TRBV10-1 TGCGCCAGCAGTGAGTTGGAGGACGGACGATCTGAAGCTTTCTTT CASSELEDGRSEAFF
TRBJ2-7 . TRBD1 TRBV6-2/TRBV6-3 TGTGCCAGCAGTTACTCGGACAGGGAGGCCGAGCAGTACTTC CASSYSDREAEQYF
TRBJ2-1 . TRBD1 TRBV24-1 TGTGCCACCAGTGACCCCGGACAGGGGAACTACAATGAGCAGTTCTTC CATSDPGQGNYNEQFF
TRBJ1-5 . . TRBV6-5 TGTGCCAGCTCGGATTTCCGGGGGAGAGGTCCCCAGCATTTT CASSDFRGRGPQHF
TRBJ2-7 . TRBD1 TRBV2 TGTGCCAGCAGCGGCCAGACAGGGGTGTCGTACTTC CASSGQTGVSYF
TRBJ1-1 . TRBD1 TRBV7-8 TGTGCCAGCAGCTCGGGGACAGTTGAAGCTTTCTTT CASSSGTVEAFF
TRBJ1-1 . TRBD1 TRBV18 TGTGCCAGCTCACCCCAGGGGGAGGCTGAAGCTTTCTTT CASSPQGEAEAFF
TRBJ1-4 . . TRBV10-3 TGTGCCATCAGTGCAGGCAGGCCCGGCGGGGGTGAAAAACTGTTTTTT CAISAGRPGGGEKLFF
TRBJ2-1 . TRBD1 TRBV11-2 TGTGCCAGCAGCCCCGCTTGGACAGGGGGCCGTGAGCAGTTCTTC CASSPAWTGGREQFF
TRBJ2-5 . TRBD1 TRBV29-1 TGCAGCGTTCCCGGGACAGGGGTAAAGACCCAGTACTTC CSVPGTGVKTQYF
TRBJ2-7 . TRBD2 TRBV18 TGTGCCAGCTCCGACGCTTTAGGGCTCGCCGGGGGGGAGCAGTACTTC CASSDALGLAGGEQYF
TRBJ2-7 . . TRBV27 . CASSSSGEQYF
TRBJ2-5 . TRBD1 TRBV18 TGTGCCAGCTCATCCGGGACAGGGTATGGAGAGACCCAGTACTTC CASSSGTGYGETQYF
TRBJ2-1 . TRBD2 TRBV27 TGTGCCAGCAGTTATCTAGCGGACAATGAGCAGTTCTTC CASSYLADNEQFF
TRBJ1-1 . TRBD1 TRBV27 TGTGCCAGCAGTTCTCCAGGGGGCACTGAAGCTTTCTTT CASSSPGGTEAFF
TRBJ1-2 . TRBD1 TRBV15 TGTGCCACCAGCGGTTTGGACAGGGACTGGAGGGCCTATGGCTACACCTTC CATSGLDRDWRAYGYTF
TRBJ1-2 . . TRBV28 TGTGCCAGCAGTTTATTTCGGGGTCTTAACTATGGCTACACCTTC CASSLFRGLNYGYTF
TRBJ2-3 . TRBD2 TRBV7-9 TGTGCCAGCAGCCAACTAGCGGGGGGTCCAGATACGCAGTATTTT CASSQLAGGPDTQYF
TRBJ2-7 . . TRBV29-1 TGCAGCGACATCCCTCCCGGGTGCGAGCAGTACTTC CSDIPPGCEQYF
TRBJ2-3 . . TRBV10-3 TGTGCCATCAGTGACAGGGATCGGCCAGATACGCAGTATTTT CAISDRDRPDTQYF
TRBJ2-1 once TRBD2 TRBV7-2 TGTGCCAGCAGCGGTTTAGCGGGAGGGCCTTTCAATGAGCAGTTCTTC CASSGLAGGPFNEQFF
TRBJ1-5 . TRBD1 TRBV6-5 TGTGCCAGCAGGCCGGGACAGAGGGATCAGCCCCAGCATTTT CASRPGQRDQPQHF